This TCR beta chain was sequenced for a study of shared clonotypes between healthy human individuals. Study results and limitations: Relative to their counterparts shared across all four donors, non-shared clonotypes exhibited diminished generation probabilities.

The naive CD8 fraction comprised CD45RO-negative cells positively selected for CCR7 and excluded terminally differentiated effector memory CD45RA+ cells. The assay was run at deep level. The assay was immunoSEQ multiplex PCR, and TCRdb's table has in-frame clones only and misses some. The sample records around 1.9 million clones, roughly 91% being singletons. CDR1 and CDR2 from the germline V gene are SNHLY and FYNNEI. The J segment lost 0 bases and the V segment lost 8 bases, leaving 11 bases of the junction unmatched. The CDR3 spans 16 residues. Comment on this clone: The antigen remains unidentified.

V usage is TRBV2 and J usage is TRBJ1-1, with TRBD1 matching over 8 bases. This sequence originates from a young man in good health. Some clones in this sample may be carry-over from other donors' samples. What was sequenced was naive CD8+ T cells from PBMCs. This chain's CDR3 is CASLRPRQGMNTEAFF. The CDR3 nucleotides are TGTGCCAGCTTACGCCCCCGACAGGGGATGAACACTGAAGCTTTCTTT.